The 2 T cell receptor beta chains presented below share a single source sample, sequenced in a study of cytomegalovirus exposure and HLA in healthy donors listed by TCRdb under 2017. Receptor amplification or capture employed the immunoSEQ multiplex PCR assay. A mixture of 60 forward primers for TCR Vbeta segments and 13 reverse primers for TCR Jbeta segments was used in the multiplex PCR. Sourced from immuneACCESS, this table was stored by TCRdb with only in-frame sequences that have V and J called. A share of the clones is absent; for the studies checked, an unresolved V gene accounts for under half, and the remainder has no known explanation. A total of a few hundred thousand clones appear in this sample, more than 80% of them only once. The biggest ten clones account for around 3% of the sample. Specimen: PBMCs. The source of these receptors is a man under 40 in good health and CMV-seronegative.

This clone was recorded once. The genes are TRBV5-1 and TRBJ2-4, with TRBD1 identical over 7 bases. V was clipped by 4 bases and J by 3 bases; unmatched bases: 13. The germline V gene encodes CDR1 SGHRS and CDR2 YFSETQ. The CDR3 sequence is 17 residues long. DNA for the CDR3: TGCGCCAGCAGCAGTCCCCGAACAGGGGATGGCAAAAACATTCAGTACTTC. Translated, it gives CASSSPRTGDGKNIQYF.

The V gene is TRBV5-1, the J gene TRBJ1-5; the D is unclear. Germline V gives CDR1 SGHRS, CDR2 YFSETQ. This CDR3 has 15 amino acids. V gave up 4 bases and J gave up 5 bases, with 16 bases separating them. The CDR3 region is CASSPEAFWDQPQHF. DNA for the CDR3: TGCGCCAGCAGCCCCGAGGCTTTTTGGGATCAGCCCCAGCATTTT.